Listed below are T cell receptor beta chains from one sample, sequenced in a study of T cell responses to AZD1222 COVID-19 vaccine. Here immunoSEQ multiplex PCR was the method, and the copy in TCRdb shows in-frame clones only, minus some. Of roughly 100,000 clones listed, about 90% are singletons. Sample: peripheral blood, taken on day 0 of AZD1222 vaccination. These receptors were collected from an adult in good health. Both conserved end residues are part of each CDR3.

v_gene	j_gene	CDR3aa
TRBV7-2	TRBJ2-3	CASSLAGLTDTQYF
TRBV15	TRBJ1-2	CATSRPDRADYGYTF
TRBV18	TRBJ2-1	CASSPVLAAYNEQFF
TRBV7-9	TRBJ2-1	CASSLELAGDEQFF
TRBV18	TRBJ1-1	CASSLGQGATEAFF
TRBV4-3	TRBJ1-4	CASSPERAATNEKLFF
TRBV6-1	TRBJ1-6	CASSSLGHPNSPLHF
TRBV20-1	TRBJ1-6	CSASPPGTGVLHF
TRBV3-1/TRBV3-2	TRBJ2-7	CASSQASYEQYF
TRBV18	TRBJ1-2	CASSPSRDSSYGYTF
TRBV6-7	TRBJ1-6	CASSYRGGRSNSPLHF
TRBV6-2/TRBV6-3	TRBJ2-7	CASSYSSARAYEQYF
TRBV19	TRBJ2-3	CASSIGTGGADTQYF
TRBV4-2	TRBJ1-1	CASSLQQDVNTEAFF
TRBV6-5	TRBJ1-2	CASTGTGGGYGYTF
TRBV9	TRBJ1-1	CASSVGQTPRRAITEAFF
TRBV7-2	TRBJ2-5	CASTLPSGLETQYF
TRBV12-3/TRBV12-4	TRBJ2-1	CASSLGHLQFF
TRBV5-4	TRBJ2-7	CASSSGLASYEQYF
TRBV6-2/TRBV6-3	TRBJ1-6	CASSSNRALGESPLHF
TRBV18	TRBJ2-3	CASSRGRDSSAGDTQYF
TRBV5-6	TRBJ2-3	CASSYRQADTQYF
TRBV7-2	TRBJ2-5	CASSLDRETQYF
TRBV5-1	TRBJ2-1	CASRVTGGGYNEQFF
TRBV4-2	TRBJ2-3	CASNRSPGQSTDTQYF
TRBV6-6	TRBJ2-1	CASSQQENNEQFF
TRBV20-1	TRBJ1-5	CSASSGTAQTPQHF
TRBV5-1	TRBJ1-2	CASSLIVQGSGYTF
TRBV5-1	TRBJ2-1	CASSPRDSGYNEQFF
TRBV7-2	TRBJ1-5	CASSLVGASGNQPQHF
TRBV7-9	TRBJ2-2	CASSLPGGRVGELFF
TRBV9	TRBJ2-3	CASSVVASGSSTDTQYF